This TCR beta chain stems from a study of cytomegalovirus exposure and HLA in healthy donors listed by TCRdb under 2017. With regard to the full study: The 666 repertoires of the first cohort and the roughly 120 validation repertoires were produced on the same platform, according to a later analysis. The study was designed to test whether signatures of past pathogen exposure could be identified by cataloging public T cell receptors. Besides the first cohort of 666 subjects, a separate validation cohort made up of 120 different subjects was used. To predict cytomegalovirus infection status, the study combined high-throughput TCR immunosequencing, statistical association of individual TCRs with disease status, and machine learning.

Trimming at the junction amounts to 3 bases on V and 4 bases on J, and the germline ends lie 11 bases apart. The CDR3 goes from the cysteine to the phenylalanine over 14 residues. The sequence is cut down to CDR3 DNA, 42 bases in frame from base 1. CDR1 and CDR2 are read off the germline V gene (reference sequence) as LNHDA and SQIVND. On this clone itself: Its antigen is currently not known. Base qualities are missing; no much larger clone stands one base away.

Library method: the immunoSEQ multiplex PCR assay. Concerning the study's data processing: A statistical classification framework was developed to diagnose cytomegalovirus status using the catalog of TCR beta chain sequences. TCRdb's version of the immuneACCESS table is confined to in-frame rearrangements and falls short of the full clone set. An unresolved V gene accounts for under half of the shortfall where checked; the remainder is of unknown origin. That table is the source of V, J and clone size, and D and trimming were worked out from the DNA. Present in this sample are 71,000 or so clones, approximately 93% of which were seen just once. The ten largest clones represent roughly 1.4% of the sample. The donors were included in the validation cohort of over a hundred subjects, a group kept apart from the roughly 700-subject first cohort. Broad study findings and their caveats: In the study, approximately 150 TCR beta chains were listed as associated with cytomegalovirus. A later analysis found that TCRs clustered in the first cohort also tended to co-occur in the 120 validation repertoires, with 90% to 95% of cluster scores above 0. A few of the identified cytomegalovirus-associated TCR beta chains were confirmed in vitro to be specific for cytomegalovirus antigens. It was suggested by the authors that the approach could potentially be generalized to other disease states and immunological phenotypes. In both the original and validation cohorts, the classifier was reported to diagnose cytomegalovirus status with high specificity and sensitivity. A later analysis had no HLA typing for the validation cohort, so co-occurrence there was scored across all 110 or so repertoires. Across donors, most TCR sequences were observed very rarely, whereas some public TCRs were present in many individuals.

The V gene is TRBV19 and the J gene is TRBJ2-3; the D gene remains uncertain. The sample taken for sequencing was PBMCs. The sequence derives from a man aged 18 to 29 in good health and CMV-seropositive. CDR3 protein: CASSIQASSDTQYF. The DNA sequence reads TGTGCCAGTAGTATTCAAGCGTCTTCAGATACGCAGTATTTT.